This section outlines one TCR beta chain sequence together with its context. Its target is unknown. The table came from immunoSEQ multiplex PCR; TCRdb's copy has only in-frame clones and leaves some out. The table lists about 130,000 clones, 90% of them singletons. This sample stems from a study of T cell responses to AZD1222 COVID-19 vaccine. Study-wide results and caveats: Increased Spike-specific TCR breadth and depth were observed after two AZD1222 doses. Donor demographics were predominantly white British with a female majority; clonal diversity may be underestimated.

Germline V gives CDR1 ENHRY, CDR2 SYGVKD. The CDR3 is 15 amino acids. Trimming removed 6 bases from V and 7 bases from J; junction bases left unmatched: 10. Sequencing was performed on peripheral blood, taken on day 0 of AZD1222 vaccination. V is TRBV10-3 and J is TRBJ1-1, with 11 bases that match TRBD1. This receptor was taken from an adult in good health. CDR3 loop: CAIRDGQGARNEAFF. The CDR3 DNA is TGTGCCATCAGAGACGGACAGGGGGCGCGGAATGAAGCTTTCTTT.